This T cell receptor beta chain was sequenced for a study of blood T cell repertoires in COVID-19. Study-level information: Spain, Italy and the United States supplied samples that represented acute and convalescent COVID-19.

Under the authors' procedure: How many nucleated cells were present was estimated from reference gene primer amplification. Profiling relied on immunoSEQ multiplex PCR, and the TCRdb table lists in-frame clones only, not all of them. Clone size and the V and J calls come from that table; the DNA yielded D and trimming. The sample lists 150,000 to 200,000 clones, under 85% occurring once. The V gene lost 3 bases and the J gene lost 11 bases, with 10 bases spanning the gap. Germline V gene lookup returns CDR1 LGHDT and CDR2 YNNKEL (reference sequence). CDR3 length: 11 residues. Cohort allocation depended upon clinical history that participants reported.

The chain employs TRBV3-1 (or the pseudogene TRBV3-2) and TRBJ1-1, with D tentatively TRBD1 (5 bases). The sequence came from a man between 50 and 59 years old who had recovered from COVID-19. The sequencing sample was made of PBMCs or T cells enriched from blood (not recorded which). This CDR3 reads CASSQGPRAFF. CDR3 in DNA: TGTGCCAGCAGCCAGGGGCCTAGGGCTTTCTTT.